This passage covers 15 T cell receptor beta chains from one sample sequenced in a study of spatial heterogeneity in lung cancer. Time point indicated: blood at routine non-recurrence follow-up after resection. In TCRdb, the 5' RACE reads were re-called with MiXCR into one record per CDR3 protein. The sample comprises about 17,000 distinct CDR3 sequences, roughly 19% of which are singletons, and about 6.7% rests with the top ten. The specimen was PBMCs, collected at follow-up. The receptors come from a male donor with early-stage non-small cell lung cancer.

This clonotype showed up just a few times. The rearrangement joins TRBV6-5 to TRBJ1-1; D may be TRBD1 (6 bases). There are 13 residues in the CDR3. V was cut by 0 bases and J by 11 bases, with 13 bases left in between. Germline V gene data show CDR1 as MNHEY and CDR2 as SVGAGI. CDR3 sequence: CASSYSRGMSAFF. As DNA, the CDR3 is TGTGCCAGCAGTTACTCGAGGGGGATGAGTGCTTTCTTT.

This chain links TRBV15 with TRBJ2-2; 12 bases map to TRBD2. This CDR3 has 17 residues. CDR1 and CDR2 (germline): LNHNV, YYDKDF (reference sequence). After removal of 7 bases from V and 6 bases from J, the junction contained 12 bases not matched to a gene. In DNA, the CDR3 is TGTGCCACCAACACAGGACTAGCGGGGACCGACGCCGGGGAGCTGTTTTTT. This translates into CATNTGLAGTDAGELFF.

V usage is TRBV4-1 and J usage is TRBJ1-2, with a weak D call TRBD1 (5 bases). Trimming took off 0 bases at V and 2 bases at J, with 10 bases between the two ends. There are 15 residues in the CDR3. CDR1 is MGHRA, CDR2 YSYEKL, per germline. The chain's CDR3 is CASSQDETENYGYTF. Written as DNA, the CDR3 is TGCGCCAGCAGCCAAGACGAGACAGAGAACTATGGCTACACCTTC.

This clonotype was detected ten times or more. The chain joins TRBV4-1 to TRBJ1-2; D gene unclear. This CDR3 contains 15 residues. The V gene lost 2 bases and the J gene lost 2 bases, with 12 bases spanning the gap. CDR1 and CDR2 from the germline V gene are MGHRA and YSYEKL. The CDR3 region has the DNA TGCGCCAGCAGCCAAACTGGCTTTGGGAACTATGGCTACACCTTC. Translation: CASSQTGFGNYGYTF.

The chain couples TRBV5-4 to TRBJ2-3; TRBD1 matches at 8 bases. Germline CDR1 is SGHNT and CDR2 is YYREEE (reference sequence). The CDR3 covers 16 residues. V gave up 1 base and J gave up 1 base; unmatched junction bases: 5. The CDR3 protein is CASSLRTGSGTDTQYF. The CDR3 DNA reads TGTGCCAGCAGCTTGCGGACAGGGTCGGGCACAGATACGCAGTATTTT.

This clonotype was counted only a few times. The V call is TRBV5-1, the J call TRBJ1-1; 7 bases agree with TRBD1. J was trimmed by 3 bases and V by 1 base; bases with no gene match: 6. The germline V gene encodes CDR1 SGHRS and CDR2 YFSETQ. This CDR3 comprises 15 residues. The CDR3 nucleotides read TGCGCCAGCAGCTTGAATGGAGGGGGCGACACTGAAGCTTTCTTT. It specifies CASSLNGGGDTEAFF. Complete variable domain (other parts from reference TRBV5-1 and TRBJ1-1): KAGVTQTPRYLIKTRGQQVTLSCSPISGHRSVSWYQQTPGQGLQFLFEYFSETQRNKGNFPGRFSGRQFSNSRSEMNVSTLELGDSALYLCASSLNGGGDTEAFFGQGTRLTVV.

The CDR3 loop is CASRGTGGLYEQYF. CDR3 in DNA: TGCGCCAGCAGGGGGACAGGGGGCCTCTACGAGCAGTACTTC. This sequence joins TRBV5-1 and TRBJ2-7; TRBD1 aligns across 12 bases. The CDR3 spans 14 residues. V shed 5 bases, J shed 3 bases, and the junction held 3 bases outside the gene matches. Germline CDR1 is SGHRS and CDR2 is YFSETQ.

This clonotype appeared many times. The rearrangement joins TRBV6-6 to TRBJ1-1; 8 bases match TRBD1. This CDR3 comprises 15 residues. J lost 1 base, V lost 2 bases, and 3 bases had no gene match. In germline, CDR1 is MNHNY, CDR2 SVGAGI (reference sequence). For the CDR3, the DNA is TGTGCCAGCAGTTACACAGGACAGGGGAACACTGAAGCTTTCTTT. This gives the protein CASSYTGQGNTEAFF.

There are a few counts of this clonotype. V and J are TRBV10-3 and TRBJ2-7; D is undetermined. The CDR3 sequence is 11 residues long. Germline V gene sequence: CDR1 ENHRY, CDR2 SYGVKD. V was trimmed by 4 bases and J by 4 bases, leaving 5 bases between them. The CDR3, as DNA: TGTGCCATCAGTGTTGGGTACGAGCAGTACTTC. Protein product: CAISVGYEQYF.

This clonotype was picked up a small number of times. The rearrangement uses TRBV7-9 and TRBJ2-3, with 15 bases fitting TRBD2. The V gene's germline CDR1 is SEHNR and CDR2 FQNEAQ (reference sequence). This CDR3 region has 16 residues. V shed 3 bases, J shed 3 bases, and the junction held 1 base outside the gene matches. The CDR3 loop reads CASSFGLAGGTDTQYF. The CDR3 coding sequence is TGTGCCAGCAGCTTCGGACTAGCGGGGGGGACAGATACGCAGTATTTT.

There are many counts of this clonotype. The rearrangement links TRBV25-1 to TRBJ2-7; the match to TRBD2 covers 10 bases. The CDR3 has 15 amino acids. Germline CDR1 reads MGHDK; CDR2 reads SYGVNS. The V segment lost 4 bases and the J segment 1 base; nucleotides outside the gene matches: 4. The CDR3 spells CASSASLAGSYEQYF. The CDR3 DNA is TGTGCCAGCAGTGCTTCACTAGCGGGGTCCTACGAGCAGTACTTC.

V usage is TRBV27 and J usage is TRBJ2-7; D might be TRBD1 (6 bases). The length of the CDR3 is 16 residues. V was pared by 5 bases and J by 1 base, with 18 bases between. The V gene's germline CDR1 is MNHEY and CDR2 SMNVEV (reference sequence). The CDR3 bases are TGTGCCAGCAGTCTTAAGACAGGAGTGGGATCCTACGAGCAGTACTTC. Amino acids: CASSLKTGVGSYEQYF.

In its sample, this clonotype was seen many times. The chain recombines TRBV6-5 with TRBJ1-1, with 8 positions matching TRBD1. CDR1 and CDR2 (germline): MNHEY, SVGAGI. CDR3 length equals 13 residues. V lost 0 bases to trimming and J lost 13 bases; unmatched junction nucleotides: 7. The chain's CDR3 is CASSYSSVTGVFF. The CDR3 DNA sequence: TGTGCCAGCAGTTACTCGAGTGTGACAGGGGTTTTCTTT.

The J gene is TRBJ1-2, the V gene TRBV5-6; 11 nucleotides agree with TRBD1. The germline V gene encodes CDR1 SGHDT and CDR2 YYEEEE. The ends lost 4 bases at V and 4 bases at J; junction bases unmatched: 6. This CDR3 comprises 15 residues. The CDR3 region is CASSLGTGGFYGYTF. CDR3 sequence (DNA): TGTGCCAGCAGCCTCGGGACAGGGGGGTTCTATGGCTACACCTTC.

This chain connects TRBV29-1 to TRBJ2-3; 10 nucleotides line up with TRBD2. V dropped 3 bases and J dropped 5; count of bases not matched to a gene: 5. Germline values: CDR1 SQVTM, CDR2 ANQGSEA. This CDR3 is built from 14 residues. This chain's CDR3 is CSVEVAGGGDTQYF. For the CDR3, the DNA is TGCAGCGTTGAGGTAGCGGGGGGAGGAGATACGCAGTATTTT.